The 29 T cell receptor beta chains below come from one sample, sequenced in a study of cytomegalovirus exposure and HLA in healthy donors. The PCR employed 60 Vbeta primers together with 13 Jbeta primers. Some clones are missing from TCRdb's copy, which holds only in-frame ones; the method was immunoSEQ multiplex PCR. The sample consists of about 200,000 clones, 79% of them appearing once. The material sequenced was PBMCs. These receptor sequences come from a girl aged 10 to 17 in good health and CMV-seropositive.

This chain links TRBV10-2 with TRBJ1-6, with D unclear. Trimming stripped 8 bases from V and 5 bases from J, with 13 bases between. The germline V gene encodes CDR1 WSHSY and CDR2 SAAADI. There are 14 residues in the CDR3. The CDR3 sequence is CASGPGLDNSPLHF. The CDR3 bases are TGCGCCAGCGGTCCGGGTTTAGATAATTCACCCCTCCACTTT.

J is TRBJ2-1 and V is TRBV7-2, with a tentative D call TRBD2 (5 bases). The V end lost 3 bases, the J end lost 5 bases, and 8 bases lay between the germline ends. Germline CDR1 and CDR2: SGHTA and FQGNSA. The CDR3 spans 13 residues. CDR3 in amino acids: CASSFQRDNEQFF. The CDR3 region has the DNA TGTGCCAGCAGCTTTCAGAGGGACAATGAGCAGTTCTTC.

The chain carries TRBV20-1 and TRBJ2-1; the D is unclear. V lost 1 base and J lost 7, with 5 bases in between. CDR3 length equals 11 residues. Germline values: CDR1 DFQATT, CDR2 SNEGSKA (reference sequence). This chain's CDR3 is CSARGANEQFF. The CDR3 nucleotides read TGCAGTGCTAGAGGGGCGAATGAGCAGTTCTTC.

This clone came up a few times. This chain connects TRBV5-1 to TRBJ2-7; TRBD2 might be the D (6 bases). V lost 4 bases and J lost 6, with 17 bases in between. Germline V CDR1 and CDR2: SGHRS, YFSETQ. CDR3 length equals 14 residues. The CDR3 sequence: CASSPAGGYVEQYF. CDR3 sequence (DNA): TGCGCCAGCAGCCCAGCCGGGGGATATGTCGAGCAGTACTTC.

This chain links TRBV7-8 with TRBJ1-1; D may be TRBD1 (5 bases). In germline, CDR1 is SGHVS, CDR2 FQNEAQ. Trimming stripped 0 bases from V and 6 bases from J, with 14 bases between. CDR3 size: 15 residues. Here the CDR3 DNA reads TGTGCCAGCAGCTTAGCGGGGCCGATAAGGGCTGAAGCTTTCTTT. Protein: CASSLAGPIRAEAFF.

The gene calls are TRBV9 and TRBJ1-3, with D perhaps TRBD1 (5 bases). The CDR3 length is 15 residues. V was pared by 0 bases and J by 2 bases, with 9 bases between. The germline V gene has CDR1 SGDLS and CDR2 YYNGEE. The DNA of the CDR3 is TGTGCCAGCAGCGTAGCCTGGGGGGCTGGAAACACCATATATTTT. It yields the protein CASSVAWGAGNTIYF.

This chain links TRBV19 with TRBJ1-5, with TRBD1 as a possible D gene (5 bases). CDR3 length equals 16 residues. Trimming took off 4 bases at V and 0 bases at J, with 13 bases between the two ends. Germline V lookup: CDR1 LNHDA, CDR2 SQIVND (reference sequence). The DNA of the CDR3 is TGTGCCAGTAGTACCAAAGGGGTTTTTAGCAATCAGCCCCAGCATTTT. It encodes CASSTKGVFSNQPQHF.

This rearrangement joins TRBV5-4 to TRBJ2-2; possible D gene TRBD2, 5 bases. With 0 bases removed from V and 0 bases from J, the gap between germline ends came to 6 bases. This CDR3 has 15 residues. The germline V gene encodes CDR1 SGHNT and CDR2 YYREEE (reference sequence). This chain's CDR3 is CASSLGTSNTGELFF. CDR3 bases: TGTGCCAGCAGCTTGGGGACTTCGAACACCGGGGAGCTGTTTTTT.

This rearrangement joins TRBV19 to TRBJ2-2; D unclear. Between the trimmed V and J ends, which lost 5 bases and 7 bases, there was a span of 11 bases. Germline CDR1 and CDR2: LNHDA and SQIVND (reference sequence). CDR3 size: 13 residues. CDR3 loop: CASSLTVGGELFF. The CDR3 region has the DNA TGTGCCAGTAGTCTCACCGTCGGCGGGGAGCTGTTTTTT.

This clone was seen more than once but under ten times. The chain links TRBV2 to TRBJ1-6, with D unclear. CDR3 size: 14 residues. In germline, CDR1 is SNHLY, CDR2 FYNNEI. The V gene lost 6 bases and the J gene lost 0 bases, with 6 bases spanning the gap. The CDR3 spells CASSRYSYNSPLHF. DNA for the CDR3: TGTGCCAGCAGCCGGTACTCCTATAATTCACCCCTCCACTTT.

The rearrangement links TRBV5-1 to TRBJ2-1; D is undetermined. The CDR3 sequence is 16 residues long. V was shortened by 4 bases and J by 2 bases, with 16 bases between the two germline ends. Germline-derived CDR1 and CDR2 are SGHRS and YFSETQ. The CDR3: CASSPTPRLTYNEQFF. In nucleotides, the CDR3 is TGCGCCAGCAGCCCAACCCCTAGGCTGACCTACAATGAGCAGTTCTTC.

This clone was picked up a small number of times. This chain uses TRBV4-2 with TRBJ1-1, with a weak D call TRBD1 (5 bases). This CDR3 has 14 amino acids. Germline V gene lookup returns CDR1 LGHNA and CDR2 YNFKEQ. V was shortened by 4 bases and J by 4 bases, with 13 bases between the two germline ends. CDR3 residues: CASSLKHTGTEAFF. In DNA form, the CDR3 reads TGTGCCAGCAGCCTTAAACACACAGGCACTGAAGCTTTCTTT.

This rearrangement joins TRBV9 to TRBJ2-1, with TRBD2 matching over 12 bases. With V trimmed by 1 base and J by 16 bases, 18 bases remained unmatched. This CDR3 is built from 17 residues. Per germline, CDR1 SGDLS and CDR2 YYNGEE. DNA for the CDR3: TGTGCCAGCAGCGTACCCCCGAGCGAGACTAGCGGGGGAATGCTTTTCTTC. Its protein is CASSVPPSETSGGMLFF.

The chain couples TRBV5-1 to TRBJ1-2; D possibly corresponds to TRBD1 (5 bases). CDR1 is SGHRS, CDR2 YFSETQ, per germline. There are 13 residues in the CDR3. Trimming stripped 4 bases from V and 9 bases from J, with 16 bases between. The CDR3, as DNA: TGCGCCAGCAGCCAAGGCAGGGATTTTAGCTACACCTTC. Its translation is CASSQGRDFSYTF.

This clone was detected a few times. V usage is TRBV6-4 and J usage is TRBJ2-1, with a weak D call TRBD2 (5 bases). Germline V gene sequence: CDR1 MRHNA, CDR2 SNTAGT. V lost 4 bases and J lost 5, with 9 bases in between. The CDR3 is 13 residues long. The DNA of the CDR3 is TGTGCCAGCAGTGTTCGGGAAAACAATGAGCAGTTCTTC. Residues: CASSVRENNEQFF.

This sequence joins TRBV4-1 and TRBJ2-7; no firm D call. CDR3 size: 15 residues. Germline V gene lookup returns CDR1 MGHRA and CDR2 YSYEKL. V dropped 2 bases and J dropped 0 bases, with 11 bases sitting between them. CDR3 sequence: CASSQLLLSSYEQYF. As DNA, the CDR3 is TGCGCCAGCAGCCAACTCCTACTGAGCTCCTACGAGCAGTACTTC.

CDR3 protein: CASSSGLAGGTDTQYF. CDR3 nucleotide sequence: TGTGCCAGCAGCAGTGGACTAGCGGGGGGCACAGATACGCAGTATTTT. The chain is built from TRBV11-2 and TRBJ2-3, with 13 bases identical to TRBD2. Germline assignment: CDR1 SGHAT and CDR2 FQNNGV. This CDR3 comprises 16 residues. Germline trimming cut 5 bases from V and 1 base from J; bases unmatched to any gene: 3.

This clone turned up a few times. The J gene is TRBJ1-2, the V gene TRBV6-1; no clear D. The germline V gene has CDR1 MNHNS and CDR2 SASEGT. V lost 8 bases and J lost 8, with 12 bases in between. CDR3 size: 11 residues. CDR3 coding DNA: TGTGCCAGCCCAACTGAGGGAGGCTACACCTTC. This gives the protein CASPTEGGYTF.

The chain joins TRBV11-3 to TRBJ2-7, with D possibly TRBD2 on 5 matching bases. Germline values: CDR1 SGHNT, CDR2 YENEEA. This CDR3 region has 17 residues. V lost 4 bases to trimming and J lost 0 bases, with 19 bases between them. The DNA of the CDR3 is TGTGCCAGCAGCTCTAATAATGGGTTTGGGAGCTCCTACGAGCAGTACTTC. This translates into CASSSNNGFGSSYEQYF.

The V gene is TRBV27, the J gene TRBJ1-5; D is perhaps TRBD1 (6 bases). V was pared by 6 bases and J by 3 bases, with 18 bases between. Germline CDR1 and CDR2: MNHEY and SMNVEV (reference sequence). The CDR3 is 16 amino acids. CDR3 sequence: CASSPSAGAFNQPQHF. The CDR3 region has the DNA TGTGCCAGCAGCCCAAGCGCGGGGGCCTTCAATCAGCCCCAGCATTTT.

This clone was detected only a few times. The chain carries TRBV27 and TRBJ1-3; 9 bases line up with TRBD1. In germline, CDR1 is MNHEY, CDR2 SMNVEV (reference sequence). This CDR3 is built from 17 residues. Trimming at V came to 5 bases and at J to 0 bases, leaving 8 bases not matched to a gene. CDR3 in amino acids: CASSPQTGGPSGNTIYF. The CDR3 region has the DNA TGTGCCAGCAGTCCCCAGACAGGGGGACCCTCTGGAAACACCATATATTTT.

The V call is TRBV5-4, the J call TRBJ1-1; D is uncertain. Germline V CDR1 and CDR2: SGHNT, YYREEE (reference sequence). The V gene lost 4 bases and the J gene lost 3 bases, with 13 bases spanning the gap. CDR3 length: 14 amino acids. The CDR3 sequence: CASSQEVSDTEAFF. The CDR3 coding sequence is TGTGCCAGCAGCCAGGAGGTTTCGGACACTGAAGCTTTCTTT. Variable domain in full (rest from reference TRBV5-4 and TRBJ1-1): ETGVTQSPTHLIKTRGQQVTLRCSSQSGHNTVSWYQQALGQGPQFIFQYYREEENGRGNFPPRFSGLQFPNYSSELNVNALELDDSALYLCASSQEVSDTEAFFGQGTRLTVV.

CDR3 DNA: TGTGCCAGCGGCCTGCCACAGGAGTACGAGCAGTACTTC. This sequence encodes CASGLPQEYEQYF. This chain joins TRBV28 and TRBJ2-7; D perhaps matches TRBD1 (5 bases). Germline V gene data show CDR1 as MDHEN and CDR2 as SYDVKM. CDR3 size: 13 residues. The V and J ends lost 8 bases and 4 bases respectively, with 15 bases between them.

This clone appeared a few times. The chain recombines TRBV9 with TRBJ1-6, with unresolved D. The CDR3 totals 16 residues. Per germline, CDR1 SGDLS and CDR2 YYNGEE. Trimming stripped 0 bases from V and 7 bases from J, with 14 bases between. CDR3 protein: CASSVEGGLPNSPLHF. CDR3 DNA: TGTGCCAGCAGCGTAGAAGGCGGGCTCCCAAATTCACCCCTCCACTTT.

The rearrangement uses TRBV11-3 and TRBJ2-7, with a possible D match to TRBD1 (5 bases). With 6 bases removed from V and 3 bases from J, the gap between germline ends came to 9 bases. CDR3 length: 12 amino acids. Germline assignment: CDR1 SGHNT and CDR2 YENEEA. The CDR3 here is CASSQTVYEQYF. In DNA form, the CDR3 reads TGTGCCAGCAGTCAGACAGTCTACGAGCAGTACTTC.

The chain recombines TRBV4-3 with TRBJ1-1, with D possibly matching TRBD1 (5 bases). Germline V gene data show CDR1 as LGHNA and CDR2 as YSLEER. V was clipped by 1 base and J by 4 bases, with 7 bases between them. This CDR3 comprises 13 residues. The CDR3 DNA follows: TGCGCCAGCAGCCAAGTAAGGGGCACTGAAGCTTTCTTT. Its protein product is CASSQVRGTEAFF.

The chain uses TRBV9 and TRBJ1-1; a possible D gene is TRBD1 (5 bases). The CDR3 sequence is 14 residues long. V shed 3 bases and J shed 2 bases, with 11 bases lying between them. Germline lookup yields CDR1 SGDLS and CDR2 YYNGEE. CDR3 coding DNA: TGTGCCAGCAGCGCCGGACACCTTAACACTGAAGCTTTCTTT. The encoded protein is CASSAGHLNTEAFF. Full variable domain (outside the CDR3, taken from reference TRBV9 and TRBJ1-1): DSGVTQTPKHLITATGQRVTLRCSPRSGDLSVYWYQQSLDQGLQFLIQYYNGEERAKGNILERFSAQQFPDLHSELNLSSLELGDSALYFCASSAGHLNTEAFFGQGTRLTVV.

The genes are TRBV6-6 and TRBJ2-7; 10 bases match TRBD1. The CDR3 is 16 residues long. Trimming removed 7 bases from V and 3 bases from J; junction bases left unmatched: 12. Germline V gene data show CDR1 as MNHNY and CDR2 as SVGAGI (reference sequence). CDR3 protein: CASKTSPGTGVYEQYF. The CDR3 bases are TGTGCCAGCAAAACCTCCCCAGGGACAGGGGTCTACGAGCAGTACTTC.

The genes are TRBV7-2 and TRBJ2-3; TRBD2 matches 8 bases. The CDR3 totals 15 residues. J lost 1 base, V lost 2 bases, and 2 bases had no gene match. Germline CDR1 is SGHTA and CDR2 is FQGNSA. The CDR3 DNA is TGTGCCAGCAGCTTAACACTAGCGGGCACAGATACGCAGTATTTT. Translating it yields CASSLTLAGTDTQYF.